These 4 T cell receptor beta chains came from one sample sequenced in a study of blood T cells in healthy people across ages (dated by TCRdb to 2014 to 2015). Library preparation was by 5' RACE. The second PCR ran for about 6 to 12 cycles and used a J-beta primer mix along with a sample-barcoded 5' primer. In TCRdb, the public reads were trimmed at Q25 with fastp and aligned with MiXCR, with productive beta chains retained. CDR3 protein sequences are deduplicated, and each keeps its most common genes and DNA. The sample data list some 1,800,000 distinct CDR3 sequences, and about two fifths of these were observed just once. Jointly, the top ten make up more than 20% of the sample. Sequencing input: blood. The source of these receptors is a human donor in good health.

The genes are TRBV2 and TRBJ1-2; D not resolved. CDR1 SNHLY and CDR2 FYNNEI come from the germline V gene. CDR3 length: 14 residues. Between the trimmed V and J ends, which lost 5 bases and 8 bases, there was a span of 18 bases. CDR3 sequence: CASSTESTFSGYTF. The CDR3 coding sequence is TGTGCCAGCAGTACGGAGTCTACCTTTTCAGGCTACACCTTC.

The genes are TRBV4-1 and TRBJ1-1; TRBD1 agrees at 8 bases. Trimming took 1 base from V and 4 from J; bases not matched to a gene: 5. The CDR3 consists of 15 residues. CDR1 is MGHRA and CDR2 is YSYEKL in the germline V gene. The CDR3 protein is CASSQGPGTGTEAFF. CDR3 in DNA: TGCGCCAGCAGCCAAGGTCCCGGGACAGGCACTGAAGCTTTCTTT.

This rearrangement joins TRBV20-1 to TRBJ2-3, with a possible D match to TRBD2 (6 bases). Trimming took 3 bases from V and 0 from J, leaving 25 bases between them. The CDR3 extends over 19 amino acids. Germline V gene lookup returns CDR1 DFQATT and CDR2 SNEGSKA (reference sequence). In DNA, the CDR3 is TGCAGTGCTAGCCCTGCAGGACTACAGCCAGAAACTAGCACAGATACGCAGTATTTT. This translates into CSASPAGLQPETSTDTQYF.

This chain connects TRBV7-2 to TRBJ2-5; tentatively, D is TRBD1 or TRBD2 (5 bases each). The CDR3 length is 15 residues. Germline loops: CDR1 SGHTA, CDR2 FQGNSA. The V and J ends lost 7 bases and 4 bases respectively, with 19 bases between them. CDR3 in amino acids: CASNSPRGMRETQYF. The CDR3 DNA reads TGTGCCAGCAACTCACCCCGGGGCATGCGAGAGACCCAGTACTTC.